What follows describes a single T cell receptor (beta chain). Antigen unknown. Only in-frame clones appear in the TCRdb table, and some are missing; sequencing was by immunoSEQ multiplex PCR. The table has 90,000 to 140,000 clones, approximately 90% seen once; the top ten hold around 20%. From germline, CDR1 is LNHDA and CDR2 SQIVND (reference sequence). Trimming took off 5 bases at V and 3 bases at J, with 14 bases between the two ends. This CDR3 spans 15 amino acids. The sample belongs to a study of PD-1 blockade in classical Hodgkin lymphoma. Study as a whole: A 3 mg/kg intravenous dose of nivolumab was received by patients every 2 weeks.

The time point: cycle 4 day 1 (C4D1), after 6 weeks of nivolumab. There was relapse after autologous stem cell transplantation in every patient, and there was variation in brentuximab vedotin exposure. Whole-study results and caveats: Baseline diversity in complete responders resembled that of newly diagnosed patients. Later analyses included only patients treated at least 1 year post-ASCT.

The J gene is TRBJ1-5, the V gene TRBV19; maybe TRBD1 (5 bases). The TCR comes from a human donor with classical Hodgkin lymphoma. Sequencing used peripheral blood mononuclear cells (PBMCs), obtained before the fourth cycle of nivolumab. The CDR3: CASSPGTEFNQPQHF. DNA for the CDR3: TGTGCCAGTAGTCCCGGGACGGAGTTCAATCAGCCCCAGCATTTT.